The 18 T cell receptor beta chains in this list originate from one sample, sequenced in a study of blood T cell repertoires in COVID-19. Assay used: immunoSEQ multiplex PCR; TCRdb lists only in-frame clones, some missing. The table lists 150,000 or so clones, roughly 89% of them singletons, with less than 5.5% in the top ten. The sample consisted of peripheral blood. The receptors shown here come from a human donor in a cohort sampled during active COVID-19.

In DNA, the CDR3 is TGTGCCAGTAGTATCCCGGGACATCTACCATACGAGCAGTACTTC. Amino acid sequence: CASSIPGHLPYEQYF. The J gene is TRBJ2-7, the V gene TRBV19; tentatively, D is TRBD1 (6 bases). Germline lookup yields CDR1 LNHDA and CDR2 SQIVND (reference sequence). The V end lost 3 bases, the J end lost 4 bases, and 16 bases lay between the germline ends. The CDR3 sequence is 15 residues long.

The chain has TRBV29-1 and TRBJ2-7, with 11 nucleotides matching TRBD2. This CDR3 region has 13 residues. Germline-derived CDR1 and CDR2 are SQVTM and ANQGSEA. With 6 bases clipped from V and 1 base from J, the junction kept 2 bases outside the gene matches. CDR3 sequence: CSVRTSGSYEQYF. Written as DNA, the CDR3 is TGCAGCGTAAGGACTAGCGGGTCCTACGAGCAGTACTTC.

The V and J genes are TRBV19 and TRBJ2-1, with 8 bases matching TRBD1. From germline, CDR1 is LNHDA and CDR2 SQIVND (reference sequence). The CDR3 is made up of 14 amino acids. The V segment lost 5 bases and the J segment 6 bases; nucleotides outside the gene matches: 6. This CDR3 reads CASSPRTGSNEQFF. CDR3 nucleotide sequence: TGTGCCAGTAGTCCCAGGACAGGGAGCAATGAGCAGTTCTTC.

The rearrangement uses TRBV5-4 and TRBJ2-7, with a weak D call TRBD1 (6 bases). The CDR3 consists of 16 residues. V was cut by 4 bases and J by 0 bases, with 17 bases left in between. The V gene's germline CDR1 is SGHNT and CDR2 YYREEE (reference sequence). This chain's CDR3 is CASSQTQGPRSYEQYF. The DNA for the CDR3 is TGTGCCAGCAGCCAGACACAGGGTCCCCGCTCCTACGAGCAGTACTTC.

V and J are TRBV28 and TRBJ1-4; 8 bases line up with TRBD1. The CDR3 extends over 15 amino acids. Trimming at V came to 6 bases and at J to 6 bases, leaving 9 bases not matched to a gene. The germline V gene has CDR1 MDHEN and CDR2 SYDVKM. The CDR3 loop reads CASRGRTGKDEKLFF. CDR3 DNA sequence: TGTGCCAGCAGGGGTCGGACAGGGAAGGATGAAAAACTGTTTTTT.

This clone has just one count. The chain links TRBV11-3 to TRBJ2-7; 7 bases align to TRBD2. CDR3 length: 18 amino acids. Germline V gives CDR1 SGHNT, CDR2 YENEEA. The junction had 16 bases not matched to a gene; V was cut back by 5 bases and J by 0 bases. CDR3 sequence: CASSHTTPLSGNSYEQYF. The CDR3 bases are TGTGCCAGCAGCCACACCACCCCTTTGAGCGGGAACTCCTACGAGCAGTACTTC. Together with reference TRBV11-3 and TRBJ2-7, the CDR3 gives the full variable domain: EAGVVQSPRYKIIEKKQPVAFWCNPISGHNTLYWYLQNLGQGPELLIRYENEEAVDDSQLPKDRFSAERLKGVDSTLKIQPAELGDSAVYLCASSHTTPLSGNSYEQYFGPGTRLTVT.

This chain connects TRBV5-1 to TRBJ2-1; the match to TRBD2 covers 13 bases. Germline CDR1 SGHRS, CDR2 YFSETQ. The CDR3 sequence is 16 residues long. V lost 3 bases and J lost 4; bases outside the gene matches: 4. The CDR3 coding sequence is TGCGCCAGCAGCTGGACTAGCGGGGGATCTTACAATGAGCAGTTCTTC. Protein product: CASSWTSGGSYNEQFF.

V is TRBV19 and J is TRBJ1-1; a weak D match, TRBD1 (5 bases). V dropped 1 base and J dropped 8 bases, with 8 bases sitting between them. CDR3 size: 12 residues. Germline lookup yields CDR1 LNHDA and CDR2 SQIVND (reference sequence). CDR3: CASSIGQLEAFF. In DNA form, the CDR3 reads TGTGCCAGTAGTATAGGACAGCTAGAAGCTTTCTTT.

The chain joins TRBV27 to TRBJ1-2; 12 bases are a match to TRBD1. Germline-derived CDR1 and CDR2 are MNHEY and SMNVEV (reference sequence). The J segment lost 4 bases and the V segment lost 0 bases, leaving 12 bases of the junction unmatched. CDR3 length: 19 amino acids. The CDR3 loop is CASSLSHGTGGAFTYGYTF. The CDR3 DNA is TGTGCCAGCAGTTTATCCCACGGGACAGGGGGCGCTTTTACCTATGGCTACACCTTC.

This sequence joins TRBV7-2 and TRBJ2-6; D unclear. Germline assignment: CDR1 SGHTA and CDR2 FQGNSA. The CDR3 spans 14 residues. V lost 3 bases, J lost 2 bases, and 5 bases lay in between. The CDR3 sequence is CASSFLPGANVLTF. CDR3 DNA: TGTGCCAGCAGCTTCCTCCCTGGGGCCAACGTCCTGACTTTC. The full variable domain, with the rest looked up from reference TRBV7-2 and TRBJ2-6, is GAGVSQSPSNKVTEKGKDVELRCDPISGHTALYWYRQSLGQGLEFLIYFQGNSAPDKSGLPSDRFSAERTGGSVSTLTIQRTQQEDSAVYLCASSFLPGANVLTFGAGSRLTVL.

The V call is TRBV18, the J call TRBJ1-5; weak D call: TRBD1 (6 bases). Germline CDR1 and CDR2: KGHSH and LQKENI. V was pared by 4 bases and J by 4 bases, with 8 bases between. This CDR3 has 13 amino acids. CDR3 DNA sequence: TGTGCCAGCTCACGGGACACTAATCAGCCCCAGCATTTT. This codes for CASSRDTNQPQHF.

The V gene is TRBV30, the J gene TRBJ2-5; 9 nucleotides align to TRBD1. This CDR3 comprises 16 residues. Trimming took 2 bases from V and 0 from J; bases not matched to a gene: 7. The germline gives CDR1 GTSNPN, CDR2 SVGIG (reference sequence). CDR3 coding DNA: TGTGCCTGGAGTTCGGGACAGGGATTGTACCAAGAGACCCAGTACTTC. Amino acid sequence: CAWSSGQGLYQETQYF.

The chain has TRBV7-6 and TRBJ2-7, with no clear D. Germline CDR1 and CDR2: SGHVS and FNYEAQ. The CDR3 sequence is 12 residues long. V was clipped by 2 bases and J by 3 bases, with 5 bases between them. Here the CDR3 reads CASSLNRYEQYF. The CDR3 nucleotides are TGTGCCAGCAGCTTAAATCGCTACGAGCAGTACTTC.

CDR3 amino acids: CASSLAGTGANEQYF. CDR3 bases: TGCGCCAGCAGCTTGGCGGGGACAGGGGCCAACGAGCAGTACTTC. The V and J genes are TRBV5-1 and TRBJ2-7; TRBD1 agrees at 10 bases. Germline V gene lookup returns CDR1 SGHRS and CDR2 YFSETQ. The V segment lost 0 bases and the J segment 5 bases; nucleotides outside the gene matches: 5. The CDR3 spans 15 residues.

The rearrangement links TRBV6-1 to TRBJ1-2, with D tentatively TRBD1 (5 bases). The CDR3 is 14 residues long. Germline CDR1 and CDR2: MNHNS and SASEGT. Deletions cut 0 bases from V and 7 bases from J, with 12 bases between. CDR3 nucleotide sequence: TGTGCCAGCAGTGAAGCAGTCAGGGCAACTGGCTACACCTTC. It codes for CASSEAVRATGYTF.

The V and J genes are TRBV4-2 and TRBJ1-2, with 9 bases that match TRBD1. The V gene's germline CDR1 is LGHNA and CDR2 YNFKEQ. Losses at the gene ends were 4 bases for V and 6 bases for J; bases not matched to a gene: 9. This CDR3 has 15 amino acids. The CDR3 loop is CASSREIQGANGYTF. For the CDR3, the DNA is TGTGCCAGCAGCCGAGAGATACAGGGGGCGAATGGCTACACCTTC.

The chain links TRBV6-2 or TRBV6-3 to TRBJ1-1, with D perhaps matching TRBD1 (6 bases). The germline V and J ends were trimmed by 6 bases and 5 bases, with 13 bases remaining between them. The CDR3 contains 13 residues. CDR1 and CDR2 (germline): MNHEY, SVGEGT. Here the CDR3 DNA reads TGTGCCAGCAGCCCCGGGACACTGACTGAAGCTTTCTTT. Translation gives CASSPGTLTEAFF.

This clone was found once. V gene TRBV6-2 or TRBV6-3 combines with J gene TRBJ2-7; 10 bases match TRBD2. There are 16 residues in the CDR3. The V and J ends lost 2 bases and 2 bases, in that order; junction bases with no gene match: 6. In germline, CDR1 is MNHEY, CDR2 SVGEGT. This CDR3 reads CASSYGLAGVPYEQYF. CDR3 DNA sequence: TGTGCCAGCAGTTACGGTCTAGCGGGGGTTCCCTACGAGCAGTACTTC.